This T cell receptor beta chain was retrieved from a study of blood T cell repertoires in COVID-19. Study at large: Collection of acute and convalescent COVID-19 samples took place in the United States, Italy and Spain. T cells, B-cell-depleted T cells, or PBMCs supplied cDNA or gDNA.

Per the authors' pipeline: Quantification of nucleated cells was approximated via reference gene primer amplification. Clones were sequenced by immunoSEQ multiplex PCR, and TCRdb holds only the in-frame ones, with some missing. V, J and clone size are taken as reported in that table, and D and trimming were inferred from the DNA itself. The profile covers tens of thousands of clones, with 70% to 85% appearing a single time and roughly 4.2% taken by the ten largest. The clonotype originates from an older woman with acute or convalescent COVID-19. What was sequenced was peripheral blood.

The CDR3 coding sequence is TGTGCCAGTGAGCCCCTGGAATACAGGGTCACTGAAGCTTTCTTT. Its translation: CASEPLEYRVTEAFF. V usage is TRBV19 and J usage is TRBJ1-1; D possibly corresponds to TRBD1 (6 bases). Trimming cost V 8 bases and J 4 bases, with 20 bases left between them. The germline gives CDR1 LNHDA, CDR2 SQIVND (reference sequence). The CDR3 has 15 residues.